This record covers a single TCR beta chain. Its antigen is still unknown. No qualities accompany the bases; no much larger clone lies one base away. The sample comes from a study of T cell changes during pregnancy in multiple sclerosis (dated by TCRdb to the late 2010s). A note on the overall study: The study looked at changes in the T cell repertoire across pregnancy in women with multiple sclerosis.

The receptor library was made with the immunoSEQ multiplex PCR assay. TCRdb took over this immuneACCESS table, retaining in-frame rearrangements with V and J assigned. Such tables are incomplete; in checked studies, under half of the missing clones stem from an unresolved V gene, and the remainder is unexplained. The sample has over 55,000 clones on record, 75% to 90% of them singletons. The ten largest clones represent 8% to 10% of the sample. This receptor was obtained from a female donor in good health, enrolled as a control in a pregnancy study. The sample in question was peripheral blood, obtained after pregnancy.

The CDR3 has the sequence CAINTGTSGGASTDTQYF. The bases read TGTGCCATCAATACCGGGACTAGCGGGGGAGCTAGCACAGATACGCAGTATTTT. The chain is made from TRBV10-3 and TRBJ2-3; the central 14 bases match TRBD2. The CDR3 starts with the cysteine, ends with the phenylalanine, and has 18 residues. Of the read, only the CDR3 DNA is kept; its 54 bases are in frame from base 1. CDR1 is given as ENHRY and CDR2 as SYGVKD, both from the germline V gene. At the junction V is shortened by 7 bases and J by 0 bases; bases outside the gene matches: 9.